This TCR beta chain was captured by sequencing in a study of beta chain features in type 1 diabetes. V lost 3 bases to trimming and J lost 0 bases; unmatched junction nucleotides: 4. The CDR3 covers 15 residues. Looked up from germline, CDR1 is SGHRS and CDR2 is YFSETQ. What was sequenced were expressed TCRB transcripts, since all of the isolated RNA had been reverse transcribed. TCRdb's table, derived via immunoSEQ multiplex PCR, lists solely in-frame clones and lacks some. The sample has more than 300,000 clones, approximately 12% seen once. The chain links TRBV5-1 to TRBJ1-2, with 8 bases aligning to TRBD1. This receptor was identified in a man aged 18 to 30 in good health. Sequencing was performed on naive CD4+ T cells from blood. DNA of the CDR3: TGCGCCAGCAGCTCGGGACAGGAAGCTAACTATGGCTACACCTTC. It specifies CASSSGQEANYGYTF.